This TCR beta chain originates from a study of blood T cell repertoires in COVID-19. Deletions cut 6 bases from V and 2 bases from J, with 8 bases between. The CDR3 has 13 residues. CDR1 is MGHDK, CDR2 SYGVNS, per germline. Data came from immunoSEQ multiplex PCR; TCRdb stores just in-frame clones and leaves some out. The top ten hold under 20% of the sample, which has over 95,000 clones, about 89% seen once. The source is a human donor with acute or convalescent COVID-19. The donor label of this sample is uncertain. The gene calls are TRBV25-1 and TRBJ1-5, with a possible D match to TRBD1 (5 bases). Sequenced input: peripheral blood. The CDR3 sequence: CASSRDRNQPQHF. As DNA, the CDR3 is TGTGCCAGCAGCAGGGATCGCAATCAGCCCCAGCATTTT.